This T cell receptor (beta chain) was recorded in a study of blood T cell repertoires in COVID-19 (dated by TCRdb to about 2020). Turning to the overall study: Samples from collaborators originated in the United States, Italy and Spain and spanned both the acute and convalescent phases of COVID-19. The material from the prospective study consisted of cDNA or gDNA derived from T cells, B-cell-depleted T cells, or PBMCs. The dataset comprised deeply sampled blood TCRbeta repertoires from subjects exposed to, actively infected with, or recovered from COVID-19. The repertoires were made available in a free public database intended to serve as a resource for research on the immune response to SARS-CoV-2. Samples were obtained from the ongoing ImmuneRACE study (first 160 participants) and from 1,254 subjects provided by 6 global collaborators. Sample metadata almost always included a de-identified subject ID, COVID-19 status, age in years and sex. Where available, HLA class I and class II types were obtained from metadata supplied by the sample provider rather than from assay-based typing. The investigation overall reported the following: The amount of clinical and demographic metadata varied by source and participant and was provided uncurated.

The junction shows trimming of 3 bases on V and 1 base on J, plus 9 bases between the germline ends. The CDR3 runs 14 amino acids, cysteine and phenylalanine included. The DNA shown is the 42-base CDR3, in frame from base 1. CDR1 and CDR2, per the germline V gene (reference sequence), are SGHAT and FQDESV. TCRbeta CDR3 regions were amplified from genomic DNA by means of the immunoSEQ Assay, a bias-controlled multiplex PCR. From the authors' description of their analysis: The number of nucleated cells in each sample was estimated by amplification of reference gene primers within the assay. To quantify the absolute abundance of each unique TCRbeta CDR3 rearrangement, sequence reads were collapsed and filtered. For each sample, productive Simpson clonality was calculated as the square root of Simpson's diversity index across productive rearrangements. TCRdb obtained this table from immuneACCESS and retained in-frame rearrangements with V and J assigned. These tables miss some clones; where compared with another copy, unresolved V genes account for less than half of the shortfall, and the remainder is unexplained. V and J calls and clone size come straight from that table; D and trimming were deduced from the DNA. The sample contains 250,000 to 300,000 clones, roughly nine tenths of them found a single time. Approximately 1.2% of the sample is taken by the ten largest.

Turning to this clone: Its antigen is still unknown. Per-base quality was not reported, and no clone a single base away is much larger than it.

Participants in the prospective study were aged about 18 to 90 years, lived in 24 United States geographic areas, and enrolled through a virtual design. To assign participants to cohorts, the prospective study relied on clinical history that participants themselves reported in a screening survey and a study questionnaire. Mobile phlebotomists in the prospective study collected whole blood, serum and a nasopharyngeal or oropharyngeal swab from every participant. Over a roughly two-month period, participants in the prospective study had the option of providing additional blood draws and questionnaires. Blood samples from the prospective study were shipped frozen or at room temperature prior to DNA extraction.

This chain is built from TRBV11-1 and TRBJ1-1; the D segment cannot be called with confidence. This TCR came from a human donor in a cohort exposed to, infected with or recovered from COVID-19 (not recorded which). The donor label of this sample is uncertain. The specimen was PBMCs or T cells enriched from blood (not recorded which). The CDR3 has the sequence CASSFGMGNTEAFF. In nucleotide form, the sequence is TGTGCCAGCAGCTTCGGGATGGGGAACACTGAAGCTTTCTTT.